One and the same sample provided the 18 T cell receptor beta chains below, sequenced in a study of blood T cell repertoires in COVID-19. Using immunoSEQ multiplex PCR, the repertoire was profiled, and TCRdb retains in-frame clones only, with some absent. The sample includes about 240,000 clones, 81% of them seen just once. The sample taken for sequencing was peripheral blood. These TCRs come from a woman over 75 with COVID-19, enrolled during active disease.

This clone was counted a few times. The chain is built from TRBV18 and TRBJ2-7, with a tentative D call TRBD2 (5 bases). Trimming left V 8 bases short and J 2 bases short, with 16 bases between. CDR1 is KGHSH and CDR2 is LQKENI in the germline V gene. This CDR3 contains 14 residues. The CDR3 region has the DNA TGTGCCAGCCGGAAGGGAGACGGCGCCTACGAGCAGTACTTC. Its translation is CASRKGDGAYEQYF.

The chain joins TRBV28 to TRBJ2-7; D is ambiguous. V lost 3 bases, J lost 0 bases, and 9 bases lay in between. This CDR3 spans 14 amino acids. CDR1 and CDR2 (germline): MDHEN, SYDVKM. The CDR3 loop is CASSFGHRSYEQYF. In DNA form, the CDR3 reads TGTGCCAGCAGTTTTGGCCACCGCTCCTACGAGCAGTACTTC.

This chain joins TRBV6-5 and TRBJ2-7, with a possible D match to TRBD2 (7 bases). With 4 bases removed from V and 7 bases from J, the gap between germline ends came to 11 bases. Germline V lookup: CDR1 MNHEY, CDR2 SVGAGI. This CDR3 has 12 amino acids. CDR3 DNA sequence: TGTGCCAGCAGTTCAAGGGGGGGGGAGCAGTACTTC. Its protein is CASSSRGGEQYF.

The chain carries TRBV5-1 and TRBJ1-4; no firm D call. The CDR3 consists of 15 residues. Germline V CDR1 and CDR2: SGHRS, YFSETQ. The V and J ends lost 0 bases and 0 bases respectively, with 6 bases between them. CDR3 sequence reads: CASSLESTTNEKLFF. The DNA for the CDR3 is TGCGCCAGCAGCTTGGAAAGCACAACTAATGAAAAACTGTTTTTT.

This chain uses TRBV18 with TRBJ2-4, with 7 nucleotides matching TRBD1. The CDR3 spans 15 residues. V shed 3 bases and J 4 bases; nucleotides not matched to a gene: 6. In germline, CDR1 is KGHSH, CDR2 LQKENI. Here the CDR3 DNA reads TGTGCCAGCTCACCCTGGACAGGACAAAAAAACATTCAGTACTTC. Its protein is CASSPWTGQKNIQYF.

CDR3 sequence reads: CASSLGGGFYGYTF. The CDR3, as DNA: TGTGCCAGCAGCTTAGGGGGAGGCTTCTATGGCTACACCTTC. The gene calls are TRBV7-8 and TRBJ1-2; no firm D call. The CDR3 length is 14 residues. The germline V and J ends were trimmed by 1 base and 4 bases, with 10 bases remaining between them. Looked up from germline, CDR1 is SGHVS and CDR2 is FQNEAQ.

The V gene is TRBV11-1, the J gene TRBJ1-1, with D hard to call. Germline V gene lookup returns CDR1 SGHAT and CDR2 FQDESV (reference sequence). V shed 2 bases and J shed 3 bases, with 7 bases lying between them. The CDR3 extends over 13 amino acids. The CDR3 DNA reads TGTGCCAGCAGCTTAATCCGTCACACTGAAGCTTTCTTT. Protein product: CASSLIRHTEAFF.

This clone has a handful of counts. CDR3 DNA: TGCGCCAGCAGCGCCGGACTAGCGGGGGGTAGGGATGAGCAGTTCTTC. It yields the protein CASSAGLAGGRDEQFF. The chain carries TRBV5-1 and TRBJ2-1; 14 bases match TRBD2. With V trimmed by 4 bases and J by 8 bases, 8 bases remained unmatched. The CDR3 sequence is 16 residues long. CDR1 SGHRS and CDR2 YFSETQ come from the germline V gene.

The chain recombines TRBV12-5 with TRBJ1-1, with D hard to call. Germline loops: CDR1 LGHNT, CDR2 FRNRAP. The CDR3 sequence is 12 residues long. Trimming stripped 5 bases from V and 5 bases from J, with 9 bases between. CDR3: CASGEPQTEAFF. The CDR3 DNA sequence: TGTGCTAGTGGTGAACCCCAGACTGAAGCTTTCTTT.

The rearrangement joins TRBV5-6 to TRBJ1-2; 7 nucleotides line up with TRBD1. This CDR3 comprises 14 residues. Germline trimming cut 4 bases from V and 4 bases from J; bases unmatched to any gene: 7. Per germline, CDR1 SGHDT and CDR2 YYEEEE. CDR3 nucleotides: TGTGCCAGCAGCGACACAGGGGCGGGCTATGGCTACACCTTC. This encodes CASSDTGAGYGYTF.

This clone has just one count. The DNA of the CDR3 is TGTGCCAGCAGCTTCACAGGGGCTGGCACTAATGAAAAACTGTTTTTT. Amino acid sequence: CASSFTGAGTNEKLFF. The J gene is TRBJ1-4, the V gene TRBV5-4; 7 bases match TRBD1. Trimming at V came to 2 bases and at J to 2 bases, leaving 6 bases not matched to a gene. The CDR3 is made up of 16 amino acids. Germline values: CDR1 SGHNT, CDR2 YYREEE (reference sequence). The whole variable domain, filled in from reference TRBV5-4 and TRBJ1-4, reads ETGVTQSPTHLIKTRGQQVTLRCSSQSGHNTVSWYQQALGQGPQFIFQYYREEENGRGNFPPRFSGLQFPNYSSELNVNALELDDSALYLCASSFTGAGTNEKLFFGSGTQLSVL.

This sequence joins TRBV29-1 and TRBJ2-1; 11 nucleotides match TRBD2. This CDR3 has 13 amino acids. J gave up 5 bases and V 6 bases, and 3 bases lay outside the gene matches. The germline V gene encodes CDR1 SQVTM and CDR2 ANQGSEA. The DNA of the CDR3 is TGCAGCGTAATTAGCGGGAGGGACAATGAGCAGTTCTTC. Translation: CSVISGRDNEQFF.

The chain combines TRBV5-6 with TRBJ2-1, with TRBD1 matching over 9 bases. Germline values: CDR1 SGHDT, CDR2 YYEEEE. The CDR3 extends over 15 amino acids. V trimming: 2 bases; J trimming: 9 bases; junction bases outside the gene matches: 9. In DNA form, the CDR3 reads TGTGCCAGCAGCTTCGGGACAGGGTTACGGAGTGAGCAGTTCTTC. Residues: CASSFGTGLRSEQFF.

V gene TRBV10-3 combines with J gene TRBJ1-1; D gene uncertain. Germline CDR1 and CDR2: ENHRY and SYGVKD. Trimming took 1 base from V and 2 from J, leaving 11 bases between them. There are 15 residues in the CDR3. This CDR3 reads CAISEYAGVNTEAFF. In nucleotides, the CDR3 is TGTGCCATCAGTGAGTATGCGGGCGTCAACACTGAAGCTTTCTTT.

The chain couples TRBV3-1 (or the pseudogene TRBV3-2) to TRBJ1-1, with TRBD1 matching over 9 bases. The CDR3 spans 15 residues. The germline V gene has CDR1 LGHDT and CDR2 YNNKEL (reference sequence). Trimming took 5 bases from V and 4 from J; bases not matched to a gene: 8. In nucleotides, the CDR3 is TGTGCCAGCAGCAAACCCGGGACAGGGTTCACTGAAGCTTTCTTT. Its protein is CASSKPGTGFTEAFF.

The rearrangement links TRBV7-2 to TRBJ1-2; D not certain. The germline CDR1 and CDR2 sequences are SGHTA and FQGNSA. V was trimmed by 0 bases and J by 4 bases, leaving 15 bases between them. The CDR3 contains 16 residues. CDR3 loop: CASSLAGSGGPYGYTF. The CDR3 DNA sequence: TGTGCCAGCAGCTTAGCGGGATCCGGAGGCCCCTATGGCTACACCTTC. Combining the CDR3 with reference TRBV7-2 and TRBJ1-2 gives the whole variable domain GAGVSQSPSNKVTEKGKDVELRCDPISGHTALYWYRQSLGQGLEFLIYFQGNSAPDKSGLPSDRFSAERTGGSVSTLTIQRTQQEDSAVYLCASSLAGSGGPYGYTFGSGTRLTVV.

The genes are TRBV5-5 and TRBJ1-1; 11 bases map to TRBD1. CDR3 size: 17 residues. Germline V gene sequence: CDR1 SGHKS, CDR2 YYEKEE (reference sequence). The ends lost 1 base at V and 4 bases at J; junction bases unmatched: 9. The CDR3 reads CASSLPGTGGMGTEAFF. DNA for the CDR3: TGTGCCAGCAGCTTGCCCGGGACAGGGGGAATGGGCACTGAAGCTTTCTTT. Full variable domain (rest looked up from reference TRBV5-5 and TRBJ1-1): DAGVTQSPTHLIKTRGQQVTLRCSPISGHKSVSWYQQVLGQGPQFIFQYYEKEERGRGNFPDRFSARQFPNYSSELNVNALLLGDSALYLCASSLPGTGGMGTEAFFGQGTRLTVV.

The chain combines TRBV30 with TRBJ1-5; 7 bases line up with TRBD1. CDR3 length: 13 amino acids. From germline, CDR1 is GTSNPN and CDR2 SVGIG (reference sequence). Trimming removed 5 bases from V and 3 bases from J; junction bases left unmatched: 4. The DNA for the CDR3 is TGTGCCTGGGGCAGGGGGAACAATCAGCCCCAGCATTTT. This encodes CAWGRGNNQPQHF.